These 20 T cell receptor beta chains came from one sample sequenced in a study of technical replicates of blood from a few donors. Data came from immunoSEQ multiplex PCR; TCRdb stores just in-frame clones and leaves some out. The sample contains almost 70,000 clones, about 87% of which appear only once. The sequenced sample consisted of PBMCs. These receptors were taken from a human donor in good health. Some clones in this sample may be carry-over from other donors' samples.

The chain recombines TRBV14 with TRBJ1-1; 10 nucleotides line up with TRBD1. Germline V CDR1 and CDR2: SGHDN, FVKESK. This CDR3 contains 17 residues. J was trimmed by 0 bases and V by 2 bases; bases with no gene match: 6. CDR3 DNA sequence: TGTGCCAGCAGCCAACGGGGACAGGGGAGAATGAACACTGAAGCTTTCTTT. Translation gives CASSQRGQGRMNTEAFF.

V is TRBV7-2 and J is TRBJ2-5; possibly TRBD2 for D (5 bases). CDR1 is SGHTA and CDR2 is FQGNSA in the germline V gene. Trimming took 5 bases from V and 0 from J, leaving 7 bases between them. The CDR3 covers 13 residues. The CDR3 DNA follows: TGTGCCAGCAGCCGGACTTACCAAGAGACCCAGTACTTC. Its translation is CASSRTYQETQYF.

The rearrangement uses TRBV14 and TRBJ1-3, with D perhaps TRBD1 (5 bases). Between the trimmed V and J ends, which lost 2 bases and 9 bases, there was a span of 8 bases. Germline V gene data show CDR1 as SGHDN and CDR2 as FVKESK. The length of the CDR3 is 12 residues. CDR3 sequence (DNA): TGTGCCAGCAGCCAACAGGGCACCACCATATATTTT. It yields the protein CASSQQGTTIYF.

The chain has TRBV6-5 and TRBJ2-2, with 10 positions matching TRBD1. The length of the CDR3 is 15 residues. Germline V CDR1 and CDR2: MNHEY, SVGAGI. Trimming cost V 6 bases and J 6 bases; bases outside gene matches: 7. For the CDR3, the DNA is TGTGCCAGCAGAACCGGGACAGGGGTTTCCGGGGAGCTGTTTTTT. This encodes CASRTGTGVSGELFF.

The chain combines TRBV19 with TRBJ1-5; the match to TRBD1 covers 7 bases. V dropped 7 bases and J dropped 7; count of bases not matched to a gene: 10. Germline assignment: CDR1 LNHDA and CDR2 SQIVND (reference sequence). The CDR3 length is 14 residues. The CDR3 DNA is TGTGCCAGTACCCAAACAGGGGCCGGACAGCCCCAGCATTTT. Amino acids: CASTQTGAGQPQHF.

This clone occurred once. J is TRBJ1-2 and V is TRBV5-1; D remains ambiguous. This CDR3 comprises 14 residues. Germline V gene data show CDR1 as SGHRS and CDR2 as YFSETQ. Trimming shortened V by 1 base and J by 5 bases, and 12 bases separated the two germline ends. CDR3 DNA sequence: TGCGCCAGCAGCTTGCTGACGGAGACTTATGGCTACACCTTC. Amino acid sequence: CASSLLTETYGYTF. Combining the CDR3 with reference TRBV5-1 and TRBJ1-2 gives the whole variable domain KAGVTQTPRYLIKTRGQQVTLSCSPISGHRSVSWYQQTPGQGLQFLFEYFSETQRNKGNFPGRFSGRQFSNSRSEMNVSTLELGDSALYLCASSLLTETYGYTFGSGTRLTVV.

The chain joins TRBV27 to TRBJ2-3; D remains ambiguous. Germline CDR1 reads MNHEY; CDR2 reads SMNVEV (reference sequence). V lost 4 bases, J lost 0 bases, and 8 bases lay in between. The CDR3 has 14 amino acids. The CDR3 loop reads CASSWATSTDTQYF. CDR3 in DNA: TGTGCCAGCAGTTGGGCTACCAGCACAGATACGCAGTATTTT.

The CDR3 loop is CASSVGDIGETQYF. Here the CDR3 DNA reads TGTGCCAGCAGCGTAGGGGACATAGGGGAGACCCAGTACTTC. The rearrangement uses TRBV9 and TRBJ2-5, with a weak D call TRBD1 (6 bases). CDR1 and CDR2 (germline): SGDLS, YYNGEE. V lost 0 bases to trimming and J lost 5 bases, with 11 bases between them. The length of the CDR3 is 14 residues.

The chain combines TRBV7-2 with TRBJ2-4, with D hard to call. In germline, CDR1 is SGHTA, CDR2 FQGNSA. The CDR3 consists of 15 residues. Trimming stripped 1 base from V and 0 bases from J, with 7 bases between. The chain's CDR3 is CASSLVFGAKNIQYF. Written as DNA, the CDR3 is TGTGCCAGCAGCTTAGTGTTCGGAGCCAAAAACATTCAGTACTTC.

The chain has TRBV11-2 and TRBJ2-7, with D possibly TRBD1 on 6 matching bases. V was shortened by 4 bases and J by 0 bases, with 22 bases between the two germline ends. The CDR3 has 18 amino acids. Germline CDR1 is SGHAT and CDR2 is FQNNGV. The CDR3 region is CASSSGLYGTPSSYEQYF. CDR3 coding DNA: TGTGCCAGCAGCTCAGGCCTTTACGGGACACCTAGCTCCTACGAGCAGTACTTC.

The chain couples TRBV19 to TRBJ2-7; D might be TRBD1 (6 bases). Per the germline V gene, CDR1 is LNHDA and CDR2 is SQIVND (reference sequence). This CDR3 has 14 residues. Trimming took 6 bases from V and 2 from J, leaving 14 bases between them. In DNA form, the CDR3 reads TGTGCCAGTAGGCCGGGACACCTCGCCTACGAGCAGTACTTC. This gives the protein CASRPGHLAYEQYF.

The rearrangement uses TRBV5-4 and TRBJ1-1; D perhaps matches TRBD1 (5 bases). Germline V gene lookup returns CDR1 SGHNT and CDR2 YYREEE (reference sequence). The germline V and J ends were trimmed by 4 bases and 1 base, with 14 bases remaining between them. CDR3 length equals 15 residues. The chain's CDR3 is CASSPPGRANTEAFF. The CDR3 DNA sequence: TGTGCCAGCAGCCCCCCGGGCAGGGCGAACACTGAAGCTTTCTTT.

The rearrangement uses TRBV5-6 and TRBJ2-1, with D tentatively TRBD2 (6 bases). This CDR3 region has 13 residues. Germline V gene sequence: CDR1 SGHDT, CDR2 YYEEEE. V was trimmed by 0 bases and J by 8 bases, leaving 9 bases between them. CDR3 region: CASSLALADEQFF. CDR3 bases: TGTGCCAGCAGCTTGGCACTAGCAGATGAGCAGTTCTTC.

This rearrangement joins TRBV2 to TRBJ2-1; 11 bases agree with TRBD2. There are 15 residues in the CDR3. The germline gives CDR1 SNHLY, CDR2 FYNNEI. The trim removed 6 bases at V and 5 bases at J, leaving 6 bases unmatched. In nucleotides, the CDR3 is TGTGCCAGCAGAAGACTAGCGGGGTTGGACAATGAGCAGTTCTTC. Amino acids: CASRRLAGLDNEQFF.

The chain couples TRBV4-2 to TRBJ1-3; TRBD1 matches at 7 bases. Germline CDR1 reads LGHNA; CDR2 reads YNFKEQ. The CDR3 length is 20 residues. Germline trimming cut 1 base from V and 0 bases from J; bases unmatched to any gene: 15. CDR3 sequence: CASSQGTGQPLVGSGNTIYF. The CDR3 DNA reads TGTGCCAGCAGCCAAGGGACGGGACAGCCTCTTGTTGGCTCTGGAAACACCATATATTTT.

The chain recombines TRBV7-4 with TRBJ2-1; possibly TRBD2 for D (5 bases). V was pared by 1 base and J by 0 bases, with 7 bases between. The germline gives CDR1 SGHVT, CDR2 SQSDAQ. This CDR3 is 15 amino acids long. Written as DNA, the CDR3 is TGTGCCAGCAGCTTAGGGGGAGCCTCCTACAATGAGCAGTTCTTC. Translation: CASSLGGASYNEQFF. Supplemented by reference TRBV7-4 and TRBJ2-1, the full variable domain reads GAGVSQSPRYKVAKRGRDVALRCDSISGHVTLYWYRQTLGQGSEVLTYSQSDAQRDKSGRPSGRFSAERPERSVSTLKIQRTEQGDSAVYLCASSLGGASYNEQFFGPGTRLTVL.

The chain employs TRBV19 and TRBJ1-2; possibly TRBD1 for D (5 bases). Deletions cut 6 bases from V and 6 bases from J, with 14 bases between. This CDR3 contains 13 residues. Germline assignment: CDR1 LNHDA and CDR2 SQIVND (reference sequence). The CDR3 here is CASSTGNSHGYTF. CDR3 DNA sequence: TGTGCCAGTAGCACAGGTAACTCGCATGGCTACACCTTC.

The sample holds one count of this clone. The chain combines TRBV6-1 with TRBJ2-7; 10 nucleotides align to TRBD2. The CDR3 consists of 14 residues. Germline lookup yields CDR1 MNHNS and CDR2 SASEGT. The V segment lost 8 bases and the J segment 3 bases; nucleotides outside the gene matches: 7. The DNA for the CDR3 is TGTGCCAGCCTACCTAGCGGGAGTTACTACGAGCAGTACTTC. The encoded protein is CASLPSGSYYEQYF.

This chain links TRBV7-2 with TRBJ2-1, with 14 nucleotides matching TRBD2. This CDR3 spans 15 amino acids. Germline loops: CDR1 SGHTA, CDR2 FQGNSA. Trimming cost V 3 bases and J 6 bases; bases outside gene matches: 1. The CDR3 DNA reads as TGTGCCAGCAGCTTGGGGACTAGCGGGAGCAATGAGCAGTTCTTC. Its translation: CASSLGTSGSNEQFF. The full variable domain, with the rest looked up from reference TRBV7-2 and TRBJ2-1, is GAGVSQSPSNKVTEKGKDVELRCDPISGHTALYWYRQSLGQGLEFLIYFQGNSAPDKSGLPSDRFSAERTGGSVSTLTIQRTQQEDSAVYLCASSLGTSGSNEQFFGPGTRLTVL.

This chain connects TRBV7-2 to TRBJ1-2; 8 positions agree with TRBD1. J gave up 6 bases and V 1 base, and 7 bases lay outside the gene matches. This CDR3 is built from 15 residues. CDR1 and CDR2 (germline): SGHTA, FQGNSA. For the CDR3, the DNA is TGTGCCAGCAGCTTAGTTTGGACAGGGAATAATGGCTACACCTTC. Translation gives CASSLVWTGNNGYTF.